This T cell receptor (beta chain) comes out of a study of graft-versus-host responses after intestinal transplantation. Whole-study context: Recipients underwent multivisceral, liver-intestinal, or isolated intestinal transplants. Anti-thymocyte globulin served as induction for all recipients, who then took tacrolimus and steroids for about 3 years.

Trimming removed 6 bases from V and 10 bases from J; junction bases left unmatched: 9. CDR3 length equals 14 residues. The germline V gene has CDR1 WSHSY and CDR2 SAAADI. About this clone itself: Its antigen is currently unknown.

Whole-study findings and limits: GvH clones turned up in recipient marrow; some had shown up first in ileum or blood. When patients had graft-donor T cell macrochimerism, their allografts held high graft-versus-host to host-versus-graft clonal ratios.

Sequencing used immunoSEQ multiplex PCR; TCRdb keeps in-frame clones, though not all of them. This sample has about 27,000 clones, with 82% found just once. The gene calls are TRBV10-2 and TRBJ1-3, with 10 nucleotides matching TRBD1. The receptor was derived from a human donor who received an intestinal transplant. The sequenced sample was unstimulated CD4+ T cells sorted from spleen or lymph node cells, obtained before intestinal transplant. CDR3 in amino acids: CASRWDRGLGTIYF. CDR3 coding DNA: TGCGCCAGCAGATGGGACAGGGGTTTGGGGACCATATATTTT.